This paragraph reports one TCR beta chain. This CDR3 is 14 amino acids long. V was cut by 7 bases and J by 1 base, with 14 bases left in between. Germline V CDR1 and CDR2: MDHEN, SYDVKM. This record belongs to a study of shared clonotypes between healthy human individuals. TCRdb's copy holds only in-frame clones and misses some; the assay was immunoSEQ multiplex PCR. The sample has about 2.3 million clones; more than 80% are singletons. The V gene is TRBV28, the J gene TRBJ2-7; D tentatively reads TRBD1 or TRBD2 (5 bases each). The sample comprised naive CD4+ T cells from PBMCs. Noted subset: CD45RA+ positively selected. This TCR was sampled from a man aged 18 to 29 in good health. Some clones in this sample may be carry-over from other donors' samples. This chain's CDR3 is CASTVEGMSYEQYF. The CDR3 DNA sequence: TGTGCCAGCACCGTTGAGGGGATGTCCTACGAGCAGTACTTC.